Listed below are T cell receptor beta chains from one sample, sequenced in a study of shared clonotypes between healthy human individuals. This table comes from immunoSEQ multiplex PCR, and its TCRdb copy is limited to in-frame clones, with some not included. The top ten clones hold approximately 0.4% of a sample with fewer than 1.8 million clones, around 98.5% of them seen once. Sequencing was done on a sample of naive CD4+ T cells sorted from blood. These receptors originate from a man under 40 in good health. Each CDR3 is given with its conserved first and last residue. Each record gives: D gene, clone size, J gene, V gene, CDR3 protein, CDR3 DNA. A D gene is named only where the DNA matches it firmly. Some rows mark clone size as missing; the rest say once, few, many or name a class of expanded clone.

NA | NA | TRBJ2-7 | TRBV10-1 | CASSEGPSNYEQYF | TGCGCCAGCAGTGAGGGACCGTCTAACTACGAGCAGTACTTC
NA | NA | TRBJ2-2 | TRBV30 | CAWSVKLEPAGELFF | TGTGCCTGGAGTGTAAAGTTAGAACCCGCCGGGGAGCTGTTTTTT
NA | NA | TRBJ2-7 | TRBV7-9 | CASSLKQGLRYEQYF | TGTGCCAGCAGCTTAAAACAGGGTCTCCGCTACGAGCAGTACTTC
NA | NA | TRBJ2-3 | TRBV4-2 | CASSQGNSPDTQYF | TGTGCCAGCAGCCAAGGCAATAGCCCAGATACGCAGTATTTT
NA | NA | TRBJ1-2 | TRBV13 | CASSSHRGAKGYTF | TGTGCCAGCAGCTCCCATAGGGGGGCTAAAGGCTACACCTTC
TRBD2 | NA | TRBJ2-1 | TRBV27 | CASSHSPGLAGGDEQFF | TGTGCCAGCAGCCATTCCCCCGGACTAGCGGGAGGGGATGAGCAGTTCTTC
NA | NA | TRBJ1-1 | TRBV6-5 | CASSYSSLDLNTEAFF | TGTGCCAGCAGTTATTCCTCCCTAGACCTGAACACTGAAGCTTTCTTT
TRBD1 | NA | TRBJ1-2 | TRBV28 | CASSLMAGGGYTF | TGTGCCAGCAGTTTAATGGCAGGGGGTGGCTACACCTTC
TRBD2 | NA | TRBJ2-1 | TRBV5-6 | CASSLVLAEYNEQFF | TGTGCCAGCAGCTTGGTGCTAGCGGAATACAATGAGCAGTTCTTC
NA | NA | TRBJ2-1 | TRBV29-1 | CSAPPSGHNEQFF | TGCAGCGCCCCCCCCTCAGGGCACAATGAGCAGTTCTTC
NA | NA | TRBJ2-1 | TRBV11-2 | CASSLEGGNYNEQFF | TGTGCCAGCAGCTTAGAAGGCGGAAACTACAATGAGCAGTTCTTC
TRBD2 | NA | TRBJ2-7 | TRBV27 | CASSYLKAGGPSYEQYF | TGTGCCAGCAGTTACCTTAAAGCGGGAGGGCCTTCCTACGAGCAGTACTTC
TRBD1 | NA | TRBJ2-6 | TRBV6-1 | CASSDDRGRTAGANVLTF | TGTGCCAGCAGTGATGACAGGGGGCGGACAGCTGGGGCCAACGTCCTGACTTTC
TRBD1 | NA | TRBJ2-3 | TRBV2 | CASSRGQGGDTQYF | TGTGCCAGCAGCCGGGGACAGGGGGGGGATACGCAGTATTTT
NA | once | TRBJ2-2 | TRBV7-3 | CASSSGPNTGELFF | TGTGCCAGCAGCTCGGGACCAAACACCGGGGAGCTGTTTTTT
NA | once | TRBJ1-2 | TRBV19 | CASTTAGRGYTF | TGTGCCAGTACTACGGCAGGCCGGGGCTACACCTTC
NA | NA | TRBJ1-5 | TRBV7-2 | CASSFLGETPQHF | TGTGCCAGCAGCTTTCTCGGGGAAACGCCCCAGCATTTT
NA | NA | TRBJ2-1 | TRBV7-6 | CASSHGGPSEQFF | TGTGCCAGCAGCCACGGAGGGCCCAGTGAGCAGTTCTTC
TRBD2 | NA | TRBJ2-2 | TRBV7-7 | CASSLSGLAGGNGELFF | TGTGCTAGCAGCTTATCCGGACTAGCGGGAGGCAATGGGGAGCTGTTTTTT
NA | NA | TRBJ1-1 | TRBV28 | CASTPLWGQGNTEAFF | TGTGCCAGCACTCCTCTATGGGGCCAGGGGAACACTGAAGCTTTCTTT
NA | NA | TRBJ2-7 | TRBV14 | CASSRGYEQYF | TGTGCCAGCAGCCGCGGATACGAGCAGTACTTC
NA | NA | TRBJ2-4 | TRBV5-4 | CASKGGGAENIQYF | TGTGCCAGCAAAGGAGGAGGAGCGGAAAACATTCAGTACTTC
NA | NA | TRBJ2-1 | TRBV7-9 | CASSLGGRGPYKWNEQFF | TGTGCCAGCAGCTTAGGGGGTCGCGGTCCCTATAAATGGAATGAGCAGTTCTTC
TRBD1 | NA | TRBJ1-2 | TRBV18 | CASSPGDRPYGYTF | TGTGCCAGCTCACCCGGGGACAGACCTTATGGCTACACCTTC
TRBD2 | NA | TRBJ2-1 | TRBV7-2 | CASRIPGLANNEQFF | TGTGCCAGCAGGATACCGGGACTAGCGAACAATGAGCAGTTCTTC
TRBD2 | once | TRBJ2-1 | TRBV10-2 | CASKGGSNYNEQFF | TGCGCCAGCAAGGGCGGGAGCAACTACAATGAGCAGTTCTTC
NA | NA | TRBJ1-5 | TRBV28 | CASRPGQPNQPQHF | TGTGCCAGCAGACCTGGACAGCCTAATCAGCCCCAGCATTTT
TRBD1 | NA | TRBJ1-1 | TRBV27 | CASSFVRGRGLRAPKLNTEAFF | TGTGCCAGCAGTTTCGTCAGGGGGAGGGGGCTACGAGCCCCAAAACTAAACACTGAAGCTTTCTTT
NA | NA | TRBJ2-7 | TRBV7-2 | CASSLVPGAYEQYF | TGTGCCAGCAGCTTAGTGCCAGGGGCCTACGAGCAGTACTTC
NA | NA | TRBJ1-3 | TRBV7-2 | CASSLAAGYSGNTIYF | TGTGCCAGCAGCTTAGCCGCAGGGTACTCTGGAAACACCATATATTTT
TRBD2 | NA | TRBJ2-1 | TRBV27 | CASTRPSGSGNEQFF | TGTGCCAGCACCCGACCTAGCGGGAGTGGAAATGAGCAGTTCTTC
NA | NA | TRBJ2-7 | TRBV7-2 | CASSFHSGSYEQYF | TGTGCCAGCAGCTTCCACAGCGGCTCCTACGAGCAGTACTTC
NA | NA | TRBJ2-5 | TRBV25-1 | CASSAERETQYF | TGTGCCAGCAGTGCCGAAAGGGAGACCCAGTACTTC
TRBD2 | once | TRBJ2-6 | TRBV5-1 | CASSHTSGRVGANVLTF | TGCGCCAGCAGCCATACTAGCGGCCGGGTCGGGGCCAACGTCCTGACTTTC
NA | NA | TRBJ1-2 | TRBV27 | CASMARETYGYTF | TGTGCCAGCATGGCCCGTGAGACCTATGGCTACACCTTC
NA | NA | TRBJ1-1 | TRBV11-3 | CASSLDSTEAFF | TGTGCCAGCAGCTTAGATAGCACTGAAGCTTTCTTT
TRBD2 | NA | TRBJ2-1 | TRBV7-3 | CASSGGRASYNEQFF | TGTGCCAGCTCTGGCGGGAGGGCCTCCTACAATGAGCAGTTCTTC
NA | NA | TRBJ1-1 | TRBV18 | CASSPRPGTNTEAFF | TGTGCCAGCTCCCCCCGGCCAGGAACGAACACTGAAGCTTTCTTT
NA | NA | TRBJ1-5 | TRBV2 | CASSEGAGNQPQHF | TGTGCCAGCAGTGAGGGGGCGGGCAATCAGCCCCAGCATTTT
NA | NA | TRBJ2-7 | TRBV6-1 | CASSEVVAAPYEQYF | TGTGCCAGCAGTGAAGTTGTGGCAGCCCCCTACGAGCAGTACTTC
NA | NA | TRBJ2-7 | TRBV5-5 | CASSITTGVFTYEQYF | TGTGCCAGCAGCATAACTACGGGAGTCTTTACCTACGAGCAGTACTTC
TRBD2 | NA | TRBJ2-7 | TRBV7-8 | CASSLASGGTYEQYF | TGTGCCAGCAGCTTAGCTTCGGGAGGGACCTACGAGCAGTACTTC
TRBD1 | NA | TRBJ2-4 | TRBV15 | CATSTGQGDAKNIQYF | TGTGCCACCAGCACGGGACAGGGGGATGCCAAAAACATTCAGTACTTC
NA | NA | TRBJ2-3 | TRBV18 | CASSPLFREADTQYF | TGTGCCAGCTCACCATTGTTCAGGGAGGCAGATACGCAGTATTTT
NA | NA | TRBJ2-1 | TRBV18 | CASSPPGRYNEQFF | TGTGCCAGCTCACCACCGGGCAGGTACAATGAGCAGTTCTTC
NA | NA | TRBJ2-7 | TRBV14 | CASSQWAGREQYF | TGTGCCAGCAGCCAATGGGCAGGGCGGGAGCAGTACTTC
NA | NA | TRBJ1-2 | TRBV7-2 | CASSFRRIYGYTF | TGTGCCAGCAGCTTTCGACGGATCTATGGCTACACCTTC
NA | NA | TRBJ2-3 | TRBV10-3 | CASMGGLGATDTQYF | TGTGCCTCGATGGGGGGGCTAGGGGCCACAGATACGCAGTATTTT
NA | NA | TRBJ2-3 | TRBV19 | CASSGGTRTDTQYF | TGTGCCAGTAGCGGGGGCACCAGAACAGATACGCAGTATTTT
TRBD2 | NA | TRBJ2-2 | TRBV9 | CASSVGQGLAGGNTGELFF | TGTGCCAGCAGCGTAGGCCAGGGACTAGCGGGAGGGAACACCGGGGAGCTGTTTTTT
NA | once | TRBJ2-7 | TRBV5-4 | CASSLGRESVHEQYF | TGTGCCAGCAGCTTGGGTCGGGAATCAGTGCACGAGCAGTACTTC
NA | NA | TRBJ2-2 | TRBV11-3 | CASSLGGPTGELFF | TGTGCCAGCAGCTTAGGGGGGCCCACCGGGGAGCTGTTTTTT
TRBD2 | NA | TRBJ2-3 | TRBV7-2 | CASSPGLAGGETQYF | TGTGCCAGCAGCCCGGGACTAGCGGGAGGGGAAACGCAGTATTTT
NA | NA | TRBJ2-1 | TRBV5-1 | CASKVNTGPSYNEQFF | TGCGCCAGCAAGGTAAATACAGGGCCATCCTACAATGAGCAGTTCTTC
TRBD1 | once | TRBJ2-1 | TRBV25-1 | CASSGQGASEQFF | TGTGCCAGCAGTGGCCAGGGGGCAAGTGAGCAGTTCTTC
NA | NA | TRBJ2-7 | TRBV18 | CASSRYGSAGEQYF | TGTGCCAGCTCACGCTACGGGAGTGCTGGAGAGCAGTACTTC
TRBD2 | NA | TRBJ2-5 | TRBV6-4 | CASSDCGRAGRNETQYF | TGTGCCAGCAGTGATTGCGGGAGGGCCGGACGTAACGAGACCCAGTACTTC
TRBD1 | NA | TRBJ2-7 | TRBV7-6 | CASSLATGQGNYEQYF | TGTGCCAGCAGCTTAGCGACTGGACAGGGGAACTACGAGCAGTACTTC